What follows are 15 T cell receptor beta chains derived from one specimen sequenced in a study of blood T cells in healthy people across ages. For the second PCR, which ran for 7 to 11 cycles, a sample-barcoded 5' primer and a J-beta primer mix were used. From the 5' RACE reads, TCRdb called clonotypes with MiXCR, one entry per CDR3 protein. The sample gives just over 800,000 distinct CDR3 sequences, 62% of which show up once; roughly a quarter is in the top ten. The specimen was blood. The source is a man younger than 45 in good health.

This chain connects TRBV20-1 to TRBJ1-6; D might be TRBD1 (5 bases). The length of the CDR3 is 13 residues. Trimming removed 5 bases from V and 9 bases from J, with 14 bases in between. The germline V gene encodes CDR1 DFQATT and CDR2 SNEGSKA (reference sequence). The CDR3 is CSAVGTVGSPLHF. The CDR3 bases are TGCAGTGCTGTCGGGACGGTCGGTTCACCCCTCCACTTT.

The chain uses TRBV24-1 and TRBJ2-6; 8 bases fit TRBD1. V lost 3 bases, J lost 0 bases, and 6 bases stayed unmatched. Germline loops: CDR1 KGHDR, CDR2 SFDVKD. The CDR3 spans 18 residues. CDR3 sequence (DNA): TGTGCCACCAGTGATCCAGACAGGGGCAGCTCTGGGGCCAACGTCCTGACTTTC. It is translated as CATSDPDRGSSGANVLTF.

This clonotype was seen a handful of times. The CDR3 loop reads CASSLISVVSYNEQFF. In DNA, the CDR3 is TGTGCCAGCAGTTTAATATCAGTGGTCTCCTACAATGAGCAGTTCTTC. The gene calls are TRBV12-3 or TRBV12-4 and TRBJ2-1, with D uncertain. Trimming removed 2 bases at V and 0 bases at J, with 11 bases between. The CDR3 sequence is 16 residues long.

The rearrangement uses TRBV7-9 and TRBJ2-5, with 7 bases that match TRBD1. The germline CDR1 and CDR2 sequences are SEHNR and FQNEAQ (reference sequence). CDR3 size: 20 residues. J was trimmed by 5 bases and V by 5 bases; bases with no gene match: 26. CDR3 sequence: CASSPGRSGTENIKGETQYF. The DNA of the CDR3 is TGTGCCAGCAGCCCCGGGCGATCCGGGACAGAGAATATCAAGGGGGAGACCCAGTACTTC.

This clonotype was counted many times. The chain combines TRBV29-1 with TRBJ2-1; TRBD2 agrees at 7 bases. Per germline, CDR1 SQVTM and CDR2 ANQGSEA. The CDR3 consists of 14 residues. V was pared by 4 bases and J by 4 bases, with 7 bases of the junction left unmatched. The CDR3 nucleotides are TGCAGCGTTGCGCCTAGCGGTGGATACAATGAGCAGTTCTTC. Amino acid sequence: CSVAPSGGYNEQFF.

The chain joins TRBV7-2 to TRBJ2-3, with D possibly matching TRBD2 (6 bases). This CDR3 has 15 residues. Trimming removed 5 bases from V and 4 bases from J, with 16 bases in between. From germline, CDR1 is SGHTA and CDR2 FQGNSA. CDR3 loop: CASSPLLASSDTQYF. DNA of the CDR3: TGTGCCAGCAGCCCCCTTCTAGCGAGCTCAGATACGCAGTATTTT.

This clonotype came up a few times. The chain combines TRBV12-3 or TRBV12-4 with TRBJ1-6; D might be TRBD1 (5 bases). The CDR3 is made up of 17 amino acids. Deletions cut 0 bases from V and 0 bases from J, with 9 bases between. The CDR3 region is CASSLAQGSSYNSPLHF. In DNA form, the CDR3 reads TGTGCCAGCAGTTTAGCGCAGGGTAGCTCCTATAATTCACCCCTCCACTTT.

The chain recombines TRBV29-1 with TRBJ2-1; 7 nucleotides line up with TRBD1. Germline V gives CDR1 SQVTM, CDR2 ANQGSEA. CDR3 length: 11 amino acids. Germline trimming cut 6 bases from V and 12 bases from J; bases unmatched to any gene: 8. The CDR3 DNA follows: TGCAGCGTCGACGACAGGGCACGGCAGTTCTTC. It specifies CSVDDRARQFF.

This sequence joins TRBV21-1 and TRBJ1-4; the table names TRBD1, a call not compared with the DNA. TRBV21-1 represents a pseudogene. The CDR3 spans 15 residues. CDR3 nucleotides: TGTGCCAGCAGCAAATACAAGGGGGAAGGCGAAAAACTGTTTTTT. It translates to CASSKYKGEGEKLFF.

This clonotype was seen once. The gene calls are TRBV2 and TRBJ2-4; 8 positions agree with TRBD1. The V gene's germline CDR1 is SNHLY and CDR2 FYNNEI. The ends lost 2 bases at V and 8 bases at J; junction bases unmatched: 11. The CDR3 consists of 16 residues. The CDR3 nucleotides are TGTGCCAGCAGTGAAAATTTATCTCAGGGGGCGTACATTCAGTACTTC. Its translation is CASSENLSQGAYIQYF.

The chain links TRBV5-6 to TRBJ1-5; D is possibly TRBD1 (6 bases). Per the germline V gene, CDR1 is SGHDT and CDR2 is YYEEEE. Between the trimmed V and J ends, which lost 0 bases and 5 bases, there was a span of 12 bases. The CDR3 length is 15 residues. CDR3 loop: CASSLAGGLYQPQHF. The CDR3 region has the DNA TGTGCCAGCAGCTTGGCGGGGGGGCTCTATCAGCCCCAGCATTTT.

J is TRBJ1-2 and V is TRBV6-5; TRBD1 might be the D (6 bases). This CDR3 is built from 13 residues. V was pared by 6 bases and J by 10 bases, with 18 bases between. CDR1 is MNHEY, CDR2 SVGAGI, per germline. The CDR3 DNA is TGTGCCAGCAGGGCCGGGACAATTATTGACTACACCTTC. It is translated as CASRAGTIIDYTF.

V usage is TRBV6-2 or TRBV6-3 and J usage is TRBJ2-7; 7 bases align to TRBD2. The end of the DNA is better explained by TRBJ2-5, so the J call may be wrong. CDR1 is MNHEY and CDR2 is SVGEGT in the germline V gene. This CDR3 is 14 amino acids long. Here the CDR3 reads CASRGLENEETQYF. CDR3 nucleotide sequence: TGTGCCAGCCGTGGACTAGAGAATGAGGAGACCCAGTACTTC.

The chain uses TRBV15 and TRBJ1-2, with a tentative D call TRBD1 (6 bases). CDR3 length equals 15 residues. Deletions cut 1 base from V and 6 bases from J, with 15 bases between. Germline CDR1 and CDR2: LNHNV and YYDKDF (reference sequence). CDR3 nucleotide sequence: TGTGCCACCAGCAGAGCGGGGGCGGGGGAAAATGGCTACACCTTC. Its protein is CATSRAGAGENGYTF.

The chain joins TRBV7-2 to TRBJ1-2, with 8 bases lining up with TRBD1. The CDR3 consists of 14 residues. The J segment lost 2 bases and the V segment lost 4 bases, leaving 3 bases of the junction unmatched. Germline CDR1 SGHTA, CDR2 FQGNSA. The CDR3 is CASSSQGANYGYTF. The CDR3 DNA reads TGTGCCAGCAGCTCTCAGGGGGCGAACTATGGCTACACCTTC.